This TCR beta chain is from a study of blood T cells in healthy people across ages. Study-level information: For every two T cells, template switching captured about one barcoded beta molecule. Findings of the study overall: Bulk PBMC profiling left naive and antigen-experienced comparisons inconclusive.

The authors ran a second PCR of about 6 to 11 cycles using a sample-barcoded 5' primer and a J-beta primer mix. Every single cDNA molecule received a tag from a template-switch adaptor with 12 random nucleotides. TCRdb re-derived calls from the 5' RACE reads in MiXCR, one entry per CDR3 protein. The repertoire consists of hundreds of thousands of distinct CDR3 sequences, with 58% occurring once and the leading ten covering 30% to 45%. Notes on this clonotype: What it binds is unknown.

In germline, CDR1 is SNHLY, CDR2 FYNNEI. This CDR3 region has 15 residues. Losses at the gene ends were 3 bases for V and 4 bases for J; bases not matched to a gene: 7. The chain couples TRBV2 to TRBJ1-2; TRBD1 matches at 8 bases. The sequence came from a man aged 55 to 69 in good health. The sample consisted of blood. The CDR3 loop reads CASSESRQGRYGYTF. DNA for the CDR3: TGTGCCAGCAGTGAGAGTCGACAGGGGCGCTATGGCTACACCTTC. Filled out from reference TRBV2 and TRBJ1-2, the complete variable domain reads EPEVTQTPSHQVTQMGQEVILRCVPISNHLYFYWYRQILGQKVEFLVSFYNNEISEKSEIFDDQFSVERPDGSNFTLKIRSTKLEDSAMYFCASSESRQGRYGYTFGSGTRLTVV.